The 29 T cell receptor beta chains below all came from one sample that was sequenced in a study of blood T cell repertoires in COVID-19. Some clones are missing from TCRdb's copy, which holds only in-frame ones; the method was immunoSEQ multiplex PCR. Of approximately 100,000 clones detected, approximately 92% appear once; the ten largest clones hold approximately 5.8%. Sequenced: peripheral blood. These receptors were collected from a man aged 45 to 65 with active COVID-19.

This chain links TRBV6-5 with TRBJ2-1; 9 bases map to TRBD1. The CDR3 length is 14 residues. The V and J ends lost 6 bases and 4 bases, in that order; junction bases with no gene match: 4. The V gene's germline CDR1 is MNHEY and CDR2 SVGAGI. Written as DNA, the CDR3 is TGTGCCAGCAGGACGGGACAGGGATACAATGAGCAGTTCTTC. It translates to CASRTGQGYNEQFF.

This rearrangement joins TRBV3-1 (or the pseudogene TRBV3-2) to TRBJ1-2; D perhaps matches TRBD1 (5 bases). Between the trimmed V and J ends, which lost 5 bases and 3 bases, there was a span of 13 bases. Germline lookup yields CDR1 LGHDT and CDR2 YNNKEL (reference sequence). The CDR3 consists of 14 residues. CDR3 in amino acids: CASSGTWGDYGYTF. For the CDR3, the DNA is TGTGCCAGCAGCGGCACCTGGGGGGACTATGGCTACACCTTC.

This clone was seen just once. The J gene is TRBJ1-4, the V gene TRBV5-1; possible D gene TRBD1, 6 bases. Germline V gives CDR1 SGHRS, CDR2 YFSETQ. V was cut by 7 bases and J by 1 base, with 11 bases left in between. The CDR3 spans 14 residues. The CDR3 bases are TGCGCCAGCGGAACAGGGTTAACTAATGAAAAACTGTTTTTT. Amino acid sequence: CASGTGLTNEKLFF. The full variable domain, its missing parts supplied by reference TRBV5-1 and TRBJ1-4, is KAGVTQTPRYLIKTRGQQVTLSCSPISGHRSVSWYQQTPGQGLQFLFEYFSETQRNKGNFPGRFSGRQFSNSRSEMNVSTLELGDSALYLCASGTGLTNEKLFFGSGTQLSVL.

The J gene is TRBJ2-2, the V gene TRBV9; D is unresolved. The V end lost 0 bases, the J end lost 1 base, and 7 bases lay between the germline ends. The germline V gene encodes CDR1 SGDLS and CDR2 YYNGEE. The CDR3 length is 15 residues. For the CDR3, the DNA is TGTGCCAGCAGCGTAGCCCGACAGAACACCGGGGAGCTGTTTTTT. Translating it yields CASSVARQNTGELFF. The whole variable domain, filled in from reference TRBV9 and TRBJ2-2, reads DSGVTQTPKHLITATGQRVTLRCSPRSGDLSVYWYQQSLDQGLQFLIQYYNGEERAKGNILERFSAQQFPDLHSELNLSSLELGDSALYFCASSVARQNTGELFFGEGSRLTVL.

The rearrangement joins TRBV5-4 to TRBJ2-7; TRBD2 matches at 10 bases. The junction had 6 bases not matched to a gene; V was cut back by 5 bases and J by 4 bases. The CDR3 is 14 residues long. CDR1 SGHNT and CDR2 YYREEE come from the germline V gene (reference sequence). CDR3: CASSPSGSSYEQYF. The DNA for the CDR3 is TGTGCCAGCAGTCCTAGCGGGAGTTCTTACGAGCAGTACTTC.

The gene calls are TRBV24-1 and TRBJ2-5; D remains unclear. CDR1 and CDR2 (germline): KGHDR, SFDVKD. Trimming cost V 5 bases and J 6 bases, with 12 bases left between them. The CDR3 covers 13 residues. The CDR3 reads CATSVASSQTQYF. The DNA of the CDR3 is TGTGCCACCAGTGTGGCTAGTTCCCAGACCCAGTACTTC.

V usage is TRBV7-9 and J usage is TRBJ2-7; TRBD1 aligns across 9 bases. Losses at the gene ends were 5 bases for V and 6 bases for J; bases not matched to a gene: 5. Germline CDR1 is SEHNR and CDR2 is FQNEAQ (reference sequence). The CDR3 extends over 13 amino acids. DNA of the CDR3: TGTGCCAGCAGCCTCGGGACAGGGAGCGAGCAGTACTTC. Translated, it gives CASSLGTGSEQYF.

The chain carries TRBV5-1 and TRBJ2-2, with TRBD2 matching 9 bases. From germline, CDR1 is SGHRS and CDR2 YFSETQ. The ends lost 2 bases at V and 0 bases at J; junction bases unmatched: 2. This CDR3 contains 16 residues. The CDR3 nucleotides are TGCGCCAGCAGCTTACTAGCGGGTTCGAACACCGGGGAGCTGTTTTTT. Amino acid sequence: CASSLLAGSNTGELFF.

The gene calls are TRBV6-6 and TRBJ2-3, with a weak D call TRBD2 (6 bases). CDR3 length: 17 amino acids. Trimming cost V 5 bases and J 0 bases, with 18 bases left between them. Germline V gene sequence: CDR1 MNHNY, CDR2 SVGAGI (reference sequence). The DNA for the CDR3 is TGTGCCAGCAGTCCGCGAAGCGGCGGGACTAGCACAGATACGCAGTATTTT. Translated, it gives CASSPRSGGTSTDTQYF.

A single count supports this clone. V gene TRBV9 combines with J gene TRBJ1-5; no reliable D call. CDR3 length: 15 amino acids. Germline CDR1 SGDLS, CDR2 YYNGEE. Trimming cost V 0 bases and J 9 bases, with 16 bases left between them. Here the CDR3 reads CASSVVDWLEMPQHF. The CDR3 DNA follows: TGTGCCAGCAGCGTAGTTGACTGGCTGGAGATGCCCCAGCATTTT.

The J gene is TRBJ2-3, the V gene TRBV4-2; 7 bases agree with TRBD1. This CDR3 is built from 16 residues. Germline V lookup: CDR1 LGHNA, CDR2 YNFKEQ. The V gene end was trimmed by 2 bases and the J gene end by 1 base; junction bases not matched to a gene: 6. The CDR3: CASSQSGTDRTDTQYF. CDR3 sequence (DNA): TGTGCCAGCAGCCAATCCGGGACAGACCGCACAGATACGCAGTATTTT.

The chain carries TRBV27 and TRBJ2-1; a weak D match, TRBD2 (5 bases). This CDR3 region has 14 residues. Germline-derived CDR1 and CDR2 are MNHEY and SMNVEV (reference sequence). Between the trimmed V and J ends, which lost 3 bases and 5 bases, there was a span of 11 bases. For the CDR3, the DNA is TGTGCCAGCAGTTTTGAGGGAGTGGACAATGAGCAGTTCTTC. This codes for CASSFEGVDNEQFF.

This sequence joins TRBV7-2 and TRBJ1-1; 9 bases line up with TRBD1. The ends lost 1 base at V and 6 bases at J; junction bases unmatched: 6. The CDR3 length is 15 residues. In germline, CDR1 is SGHTA, CDR2 FQGNSA. The CDR3 region is CASSLGLTGGSEAFF. Here the CDR3 DNA reads TGTGCCAGCAGCTTAGGGCTGACAGGGGGGTCTGAAGCTTTCTTT. Full variable domain (remainder filled in from reference TRBV7-2 and TRBJ1-1): GAGVSQSPSNKVTEKGKDVELRCDPISGHTALYWYRQSLGQGLEFLIYFQGNSAPDKSGLPSDRFSAERTGGSVSTLTIQRTQQEDSAVYLCASSLGLTGGSEAFFGQGTRLTVV.

The J gene is TRBJ2-1, the V gene TRBV28; a weak D match, TRBD1 (6 bases). The germline V gene encodes CDR1 MDHEN and CDR2 SYDVKM. With 3 bases removed from V and 0 bases from J, the gap between germline ends came to 27 bases. This CDR3 is 21 amino acids long. CDR3 region: CASSFSYIQSLGQSSYNEQFF. In DNA, the CDR3 is TGTGCCAGCAGTTTCTCATACATCCAGAGTTTAGGACAGAGCTCCTACAATGAGCAGTTCTTC.

The chain carries TRBV7-6 and TRBJ2-2; the match to TRBD2 covers 10 bases. With 5 bases clipped from V and 1 base from J, the junction kept 4 bases outside the gene matches. Per germline, CDR1 SGHVS and CDR2 FNYEAQ. The CDR3 covers 16 residues. In DNA form, the CDR3 reads TGTGCCAGCAGCCGAGCTAGCGGGGGGAACACCGGGGAGCTGTTTTTT. Protein sequence: CASSRASGGNTGELFF.

This chain uses TRBV5-4 with TRBJ1-6; 8 bases are a match to TRBD1. Germline V gives CDR1 SGHNT, CDR2 YYREEE (reference sequence). Trimming cost V 4 bases and J 9 bases; bases outside gene matches: 3. The CDR3 length is 13 residues. The CDR3 region is CASSGGQGSPLHF. The CDR3 coding sequence is TGTGCCAGCAGCGGCGGACAGGGTTCACCCCTCCACTTT.

The chain has TRBV6-5 and TRBJ2-3; D gene uncertain. This CDR3 has 12 amino acids. Trimming stripped 7 bases from V and 0 bases from J, with 5 bases between. Germline V gene data show CDR1 as MNHEY and CDR2 as SVGAGI. CDR3 protein: CASTLSTDTQYF. The CDR3 DNA reads as TGTGCCAGCACTCTGAGCACAGATACGCAGTATTTT.

The chain links TRBV9 to TRBJ2-1; the match to TRBD2 covers 8 bases. This CDR3 region has 16 residues. V lost 2 bases, J lost 7 bases, and 11 bases stayed unmatched. Germline V gives CDR1 SGDLS, CDR2 YYNGEE. The CDR3: CASSVLAGGGVNEQFF. As DNA, the CDR3 is TGTGCCAGCAGCGTCCTCGCGGGAGGAGGAGTGAATGAGCAGTTCTTC.

J is TRBJ2-1 and V is TRBV6-5, with 7 bases matching TRBD2. The CDR3 spans 13 residues. The ends lost 5 bases at V and 6 bases at J; junction bases unmatched: 4. In germline, CDR1 is MNHEY, CDR2 SVGAGI. CDR3 nucleotides: TGTGCCAGCAGTAGCGGGGCTTCCAATGAGCAGTTCTTC. This encodes CASSSGASNEQFF.

The chain combines TRBV5-6 with TRBJ1-4; 9 bases fit TRBD1. Germline-derived CDR1 and CDR2 are SGHDT and YYEEEE. V lost 5 bases to trimming and J lost 2 bases; unmatched junction nucleotides: 10. The CDR3 is 17 residues long. The CDR3 DNA is TGTGCCAGCAGAGTGGGACAGGGCTGGAGCACTAATGAAAAACTGTTTTTT. This encodes CASRVGQGWSTNEKLFF.

V gene TRBV28 combines with J gene TRBJ2-7, with TRBD1 matching over 7 bases. Looked up from germline, CDR1 is MDHEN and CDR2 is SYDVKM. CDR3 length: 12 amino acids. The V and J ends lost 8 bases and 5 bases, in that order; junction bases with no gene match: 6. The CDR3 region is CASSDRVDEQYF. The CDR3 DNA reads TGTGCCAGCTCAGACAGGGTTGACGAGCAGTACTTC.

Only one count was recorded for this clone. The chain is built from TRBV5-8 and TRBJ2-1; no reliable D call. V lost 0 bases and J 4 bases, leaving 14 bases between the germline ends. CDR3 length: 16 amino acids. CDR1 and CDR2 from the germline V gene are SGHTS and YDEGEE. CDR3 in DNA: TGTGCCAGCAGCTTGGGTCGGTCCCCCGTTTACAATGAGCAGTTCTTC. It is translated as CASSLGRSPVYNEQFF.

The V call is TRBV7-8, the J call TRBJ2-7; 14 nucleotides line up with TRBD2. The germline V gene has CDR1 SGHVS and CDR2 FQNEAQ. CDR3 length equals 16 residues. V lost 5 bases, J lost 7 bases, and 10 bases stayed unmatched. Here the CDR3 reads CASSREPGLAGVEQYF. The CDR3 nucleotides are TGTGCCAGCAGCCGAGAACCGGGACTAGCGGGAGTGGAGCAGTACTTC.

V usage is TRBV19 and J usage is TRBJ2-7; TRBD1 is a possible D gene (5 bases). Looked up from germline, CDR1 is LNHDA and CDR2 is SQIVND (reference sequence). The CDR3 totals 13 residues. Trimming left V 5 bases short and J 5 bases short, with 13 bases between. CDR3 coding DNA: TGTGCCAGTAGTGTTTTAGGGGCCCACGAGCAGTACTTC. Translated, it gives CASSVLGAHEQYF.

The chain has TRBV28 and TRBJ1-5; D call uncertain. V was clipped by 2 bases and J by 0 bases, with 8 bases between them. CDR1 and CDR2 from the germline V gene are MDHEN and SYDVKM. The CDR3 extends over 15 amino acids. CDR3 in amino acids: CASSLRRGSNQPQHF. The DNA of the CDR3 is TGTGCCAGCAGTTTACGGAGAGGTAGCAATCAGCCCCAGCATTTT.

This clone was seen just once. V and J are TRBV27 and TRBJ2-5; the D gene is possibly TRBD1 (6 bases). Germline loops: CDR1 MNHEY, CDR2 SMNVEV (reference sequence). V was clipped by 3 bases and J by 5 bases, with 13 bases between them. The CDR3 is 14 residues long. Here the CDR3 reads CASSFPGRGETQYF. The CDR3, as DNA: TGTGCCAGCAGTTTCCCTGGAAGGGGGGAGACCCAGTACTTC.

The J gene is TRBJ1-2, the V gene TRBV5-4; D is unclear. Germline V gives CDR1 SGHNT, CDR2 YYREEE (reference sequence). The CDR3 is made up of 12 amino acids. The V and J ends lost 0 bases and 4 bases respectively, with 4 bases between them. CDR3 amino acids: CASSLDSYGYTF. CDR3 nucleotides: TGTGCCAGCAGCTTGGACAGCTATGGCTACACCTTC.

The chain's CDR3 is CAWSSPNQPQHF. CDR3 DNA: TGTGCCTGGAGTTCCCCTAATCAGCCCCAGCATTTT. The genes are TRBV30 and TRBJ1-5; no reliable D call. Germline values: CDR1 GTSNPN, CDR2 SVGIG (reference sequence). The CDR3 extends over 12 amino acids. Trimming took 2 bases from V and 4 from J, leaving 6 bases between them.

V and J are TRBV11-2 and TRBJ2-3; 9 positions match TRBD2. The germline CDR1 and CDR2 sequences are SGHAT and FQNNGV. V lost 5 bases to trimming and J lost 3 bases; unmatched junction nucleotides: 9. CDR3 size: 16 residues. The CDR3 bases are TGTGCCAGCAGCCCCTGGGGGCGGGAGGGAACAGATACGCAGTATTTT. This encodes CASSPWGREGTDTQYF. Drawing the rest from reference TRBV11-2 and TRBJ2-3, the complete variable domain is EAGVAQSPRYKIIEKRQSVAFWCNPISGHATLYWYQQILGQGPKLLIQFQNNGVVDDSQLPKDRFSAERLKGVDSTLKIQPAKLEDSAVYLCASSPWGREGTDTQYFGPGTRLTVL.